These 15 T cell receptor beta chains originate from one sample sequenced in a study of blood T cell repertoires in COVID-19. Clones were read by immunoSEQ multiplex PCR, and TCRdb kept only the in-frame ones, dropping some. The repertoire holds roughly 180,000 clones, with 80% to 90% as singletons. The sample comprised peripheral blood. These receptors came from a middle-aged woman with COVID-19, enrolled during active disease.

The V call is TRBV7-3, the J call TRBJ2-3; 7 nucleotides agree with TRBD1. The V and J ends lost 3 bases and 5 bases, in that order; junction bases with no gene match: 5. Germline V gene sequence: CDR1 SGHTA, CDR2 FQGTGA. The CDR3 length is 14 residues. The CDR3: CASSFDRAGDTQYF. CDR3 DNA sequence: TGTGCCAGCAGCTTTGACAGGGCAGGAGATACGCAGTATTTT.

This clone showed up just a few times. The CDR3 loop is CASSSGLSNQPQHF. The CDR3 bases are TGTGCCAGTAGTTCAGGGCTCAGCAATCAGCCCCAGCATTTT. The rearrangement joins TRBV19 to TRBJ1-5; the D gene is possibly TRBD1 (5 bases). Germline V gene data show CDR1 as LNHDA and CDR2 as SQIVND (reference sequence). Trimming took 5 bases from V and 1 from J, leaving 9 bases between them. CDR3 size: 14 residues.

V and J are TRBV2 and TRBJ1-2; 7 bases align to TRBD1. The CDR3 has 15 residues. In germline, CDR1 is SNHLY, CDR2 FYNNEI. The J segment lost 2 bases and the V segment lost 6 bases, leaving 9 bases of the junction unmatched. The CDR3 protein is CASRDPGQPNYGYTF. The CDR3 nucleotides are TGTGCCAGCAGGGACCCGGGACAGCCGAACTATGGCTACACCTTC.

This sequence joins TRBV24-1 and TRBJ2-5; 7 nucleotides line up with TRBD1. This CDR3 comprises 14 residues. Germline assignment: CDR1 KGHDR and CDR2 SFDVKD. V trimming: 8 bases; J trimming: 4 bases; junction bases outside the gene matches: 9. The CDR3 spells CATKPKGAGETQYF. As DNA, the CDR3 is TGTGCCACCAAGCCTAAGGGGGCAGGAGAGACCCAGTACTTC.

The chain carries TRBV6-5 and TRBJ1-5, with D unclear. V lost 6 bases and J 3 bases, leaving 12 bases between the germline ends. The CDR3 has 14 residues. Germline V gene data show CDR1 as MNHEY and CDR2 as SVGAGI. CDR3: CASRLRGNNQPQHF. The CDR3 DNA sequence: TGTGCCAGCAGGCTCAGAGGAAACAATCAGCCCCAGCATTTT.

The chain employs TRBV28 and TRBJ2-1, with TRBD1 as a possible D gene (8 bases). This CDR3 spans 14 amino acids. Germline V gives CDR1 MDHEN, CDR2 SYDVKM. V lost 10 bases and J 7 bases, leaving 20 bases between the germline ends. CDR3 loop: CANQQGGSRNEQFF. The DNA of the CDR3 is TGTGCCAACCAACAGGGGGGGTCTCGGAATGAGCAGTTCTTC.

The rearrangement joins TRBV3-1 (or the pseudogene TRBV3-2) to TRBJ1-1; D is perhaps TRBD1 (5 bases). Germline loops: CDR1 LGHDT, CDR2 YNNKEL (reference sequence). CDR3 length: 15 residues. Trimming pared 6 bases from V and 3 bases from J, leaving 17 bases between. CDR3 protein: CASRHYTAGDTEAFF. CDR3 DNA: TGTGCCAGCAGACATTACACGGCGGGGGACACTGAAGCTTTCTTT.

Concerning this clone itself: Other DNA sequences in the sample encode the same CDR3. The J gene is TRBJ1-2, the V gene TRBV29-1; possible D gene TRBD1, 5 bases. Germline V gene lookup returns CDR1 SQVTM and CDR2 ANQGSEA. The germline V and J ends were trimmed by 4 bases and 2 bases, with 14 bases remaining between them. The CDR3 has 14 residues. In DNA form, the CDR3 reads TGCAGCGTTGGCCGAGACAGATCCAACTATGGCTACACCTTC. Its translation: CSVGRDRSNYGYTF. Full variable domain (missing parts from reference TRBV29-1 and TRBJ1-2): SAVISQKPSRDICQRGTSLTIQCQVDSQVTMMFWYRQQPGQSLTLIATANQGSEATYESGFVIDKFPISRPNLTFSTLTVSNMSPEDSSIYLCSVGRDRSNYGYTFGSGTRLTVV.

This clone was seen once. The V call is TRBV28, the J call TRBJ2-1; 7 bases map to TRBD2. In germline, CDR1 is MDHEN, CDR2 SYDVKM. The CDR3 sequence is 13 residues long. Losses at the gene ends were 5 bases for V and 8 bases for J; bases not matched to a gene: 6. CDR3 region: CASSLRLADEQFF. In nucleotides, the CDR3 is TGTGCCAGCAGTCTAAGACTAGCAGATGAGCAGTTCTTC.

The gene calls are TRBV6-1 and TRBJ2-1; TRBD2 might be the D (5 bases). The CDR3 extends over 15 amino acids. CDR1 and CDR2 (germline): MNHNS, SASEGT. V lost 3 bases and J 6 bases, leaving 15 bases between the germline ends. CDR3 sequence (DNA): TGTGCCAGCAGTGAGCGTTTCGAGGGAGCCAATGAGCAGTTCTTC. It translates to CASSERFEGANEQFF.

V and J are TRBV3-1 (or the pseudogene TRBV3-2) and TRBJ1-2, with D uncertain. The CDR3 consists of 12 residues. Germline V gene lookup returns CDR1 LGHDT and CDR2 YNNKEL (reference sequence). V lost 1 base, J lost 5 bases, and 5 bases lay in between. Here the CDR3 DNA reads TGTGCCAGCAGCCAAGTCGGTTATGGCTACACCTTC. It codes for CASSQVGYGYTF.

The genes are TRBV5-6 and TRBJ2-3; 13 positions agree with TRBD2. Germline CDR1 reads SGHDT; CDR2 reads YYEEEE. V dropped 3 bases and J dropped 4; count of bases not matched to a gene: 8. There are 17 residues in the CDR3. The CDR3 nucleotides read TGTGCCAGCAGCTCAGAAAGGACTAGCGGGAGATCAGATACGCAGTATTTT. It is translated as CASSSERTSGRSDTQYF.

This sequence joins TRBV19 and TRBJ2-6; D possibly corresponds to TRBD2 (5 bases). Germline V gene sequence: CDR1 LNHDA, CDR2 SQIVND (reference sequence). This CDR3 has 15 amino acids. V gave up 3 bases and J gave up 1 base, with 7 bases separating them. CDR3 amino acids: CASSMRVSGANVLTF. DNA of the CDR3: TGTGCCAGTAGTATGAGGGTATCTGGGGCCAACGTCCTGACTTTC.

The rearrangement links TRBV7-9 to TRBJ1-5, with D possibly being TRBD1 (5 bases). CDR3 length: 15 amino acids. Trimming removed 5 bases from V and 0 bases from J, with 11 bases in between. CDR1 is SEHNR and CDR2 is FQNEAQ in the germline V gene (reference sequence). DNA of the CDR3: TGTGCCAGCAGCCCCCAGGGTAATAGCAATCAGCCCCAGCATTTT. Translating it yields CASSPQGNSNQPQHF.

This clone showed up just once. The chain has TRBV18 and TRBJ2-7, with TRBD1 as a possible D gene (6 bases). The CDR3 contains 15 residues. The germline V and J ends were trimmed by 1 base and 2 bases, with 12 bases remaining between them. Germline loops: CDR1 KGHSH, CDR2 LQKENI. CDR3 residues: CASSPLGTSPYEQYF. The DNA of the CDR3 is TGTGCCAGCTCACCACTAGGGACAAGCCCCTACGAGCAGTACTTC.